What follows describes a single T cell receptor beta chain. The antigen is unknown. The PCR used 60 Vbeta and 13 Jbeta primers. The data were produced by immunoSEQ multiplex PCR, yet TCRdb's version contains in-frame clones alone and is incomplete. The sample records approximately 130,000 clones, about 85% being singletons. This sample was taken from a study of cytomegalovirus exposure and HLA in healthy donors. Points from the study as a whole: A few chains linked to CMV were shown in vitro to be specific for CMV antigens. A later analysis linked a missense DCLRE1C variant to TCR beta V- and J-gene trimming.

Material for sequencing was PBMCs. This TCR derives from a woman in her 30s in good health and CMV-seropositive.

In DNA form, the CDR3 reads TGCGCCAGCAGCTCCCTGGGACAGGCGAACACTGAAGCTTTCTTT. This codes for CASSSLGQANTEAFF. The chain joins TRBV5-1 to TRBJ1-1; TRBD1 agrees at 8 bases. Germline loops: CDR1 SGHRS, CDR2 YFSETQ. The CDR3 is 15 amino acids. The trim removed 3 bases at V and 1 base at J, leaving 5 bases unmatched.